Listed below are T cell receptor beta chains from one sample, sequenced in a study of blood T cell repertoires in COVID-19. Data came from immunoSEQ multiplex PCR; TCRdb stores just in-frame clones and leaves some out. The repertoire holds approximately 230,000 clones, 70% to 90% seen once, with approximately 2% in the top ten. Sequencing was carried out using peripheral blood. The source is a man aged 30 to 39 who had recovered from COVID-19. Both conserved end residues are part of each CDR3. Each record gives: J gene, clone size, CDR3 length, D gene, V gene, CDR3 protein, CDR3 DNA. A D gene is named only where the DNA matches it firmly. Rows give clone size only sometimes, using once, few, many, or a class for an expanded clone.

j_call: TRBJ2-1; clone_size: .; cdr3_length: 14; d_call: TRBD1; v_call: TRBV6-5; cdr3_aa: CASSYRQGSNEQFF; cdr3_nt: TGTGCCAGCAGTTATCGACAGGGTTCCAATGAGCAGTTCTTC
j_call: TRBJ1-2; clone_size: .; cdr3_length: 13; d_call: .; v_call: TRBV12-3/TRBV12-4; cdr3_aa: CASSNLDSHGYTF; cdr3_nt: TGTGCCAGCAGTAACCTGGACAGCCATGGCTACACCTTC
j_call: TRBJ1-2; clone_size: .; cdr3_length: 14; d_call: TRBD1; v_call: TRBV19; cdr3_aa: CASSRDRDDYGYTF; cdr3_nt: TGTGCCAGTAGTAGGGACAGGGACGACTATGGCTACACCTTC
j_call: TRBJ1-5; clone_size: .; cdr3_length: 15; d_call: .; v_call: TRBV19; cdr3_aa: CASIPPGDSNQPQHF; cdr3_nt: TGTGCCAGTATCCCCCCCGGGGATAGCAATCAGCCCCAGCATTTT
j_call: TRBJ2-4; clone_size: .; cdr3_length: 12; d_call: TRBD2; v_call: TRBV19; cdr3_aa: CASRPGGAGQYF; cdr3_nt: TGTGCCAGTAGACCCGGGGGGGCCGGGCAGTACTTC
j_call: TRBJ2-5; clone_size: once; cdr3_length: 17; d_call: .; v_call: TRBV11-2; cdr3_aa: CASSFFSQADGPETQYF; cdr3_nt: TGTGCCAGCAGCTTCTTCAGTCAAGCGGATGGGCCAGAGACCCAGTACTTC
j_call: TRBJ2-3; clone_size: .; cdr3_length: 14; d_call: .; v_call: TRBV5-6; cdr3_aa: CASSVWGVTDTQYF; cdr3_nt: TGTGCCAGCAGCGTCTGGGGGGTCACAGATACGCAGTATTTT
j_call: TRBJ2-5; clone_size: .; cdr3_length: 13; d_call: TRBD2; v_call: TRBV10-2; cdr3_aa: CASSITGGETQYF; cdr3_nt: TGCGCCAGCAGTATTACCGGGGGGGAGACCCAGTACTTC
j_call: TRBJ2-7; clone_size: .; cdr3_length: 14; d_call: .; v_call: TRBV9; cdr3_aa: CASSPGIGDSEQYF; cdr3_nt: TGTGCCAGCAGCCCAGGGATTGGGGATTCCGAGCAGTACTTC
j_call: TRBJ1-5; clone_size: .; cdr3_length: 15; d_call: TRBD1; v_call: TRBV15; cdr3_aa: CATSRVGGGGQPQHF; cdr3_nt: TGTGCCACCAGCAGAGTAGGGGGCGGCGGTCAGCCCCAGCATTTT